A selection of T cell receptor beta chains follows, all from one sample in a study of T-cell memory formation after mild COVID-19. MiXCR, run by TCRdb on the 5' RACE reads, gives a single entry per CDR3 protein. The table records 280,000 or so distinct CDR3 sequences, around 17% of them present only once. The sample comprised PBMCs or a T cell subset sorted from them (not recorded which). The receptor set was obtained from a man between 18 and 29 years old who had mild COVID-19 (a few samples of this study predate the infection). Cell type and time point are not known. The CDR3 runs from the conserved cysteine through the conserved F or W. The D gene is left open where the match is weak. Clone size is shown for a subset of rows, as once, few, many or a class of expanded clone.

clone_size	v_call	d_call	j_call	cdr3_length	cdr3_nt	cdr3_aa
many	TRBV5-1	-	TRBJ2-5	15	TGCGCCAGCAGCCCGAGGGAGGCAGGTTGGGAGACCCAGTACTTC	CASSPREAGWETQYF
-	TRBV4-3	-	TRBJ1-1	14	TGCGCCAGCAGCCACCTGACGGCGAACACTGAAGCTTTCTTT	CASSHLTANTEAFF
many	TRBV11-1	-	TRBJ2-3	11	TGTGCCAGCAGGTCCACAGATACGCAGTATTTT	CASRSTDTQYF
few	TRBV10-2	-	TRBJ1-5	14	TGCGCCAGCAGTGAGGTTGGGGAGGCAAGGCCCCAGCATTTT	CASSEVGEARPQHF
-	TRBV11-2	-	TRBJ2-5	17	TGTGCCAGCAGCTACCCCCTCCCTCGACGGAGACAAGAGACCCAGTACTTC	CASSYPLPRRRQETQYF
few	TRBV6-6	TRBD1	TRBJ1-1	16	TGTGCCAGCAGTTACCTCGCGACAGGGGGACGCACTGAAGCTTTCTTT	CASSYLATGGRTEAFF
many	TRBV29-1	-	TRBJ2-1	11	TGCAGCGTTGTGCTTAGCAATGAGCAGTTCTTC	CSVVLSNEQFF
-	TRBV6-5	TRBD1	TRBJ2-3	15	TGTGCCAGCAGGCACAGGGGATATATCACAGATACGCAGTATTTT	CASRHRGYITDTQYF
few	TRBV19	-	TRBJ2-2	13	TGTGCCAGTAGTGCGGTCTTTGACGGGGAGCTGTTTTTT	CASSAVFDGELFF
few	TRBV11-1	-	TRBJ2-3	18	TGTGCCAGCAGCTTAGGGCGGGGTATGGGTAGAAAAACAGATACGCAGTATTTT	CASSLGRGMGRKTDTQYF
-	TRBV4-1	TRBD1	TRBJ2-3	18	TGCGCCAGCAGCCAAGAACCCCAGGGGACAGGGAAGACAGATACGCAGTATTTT	CASSQEPQGTGKTDTQYF
-	TRBV20-1	TRBD2	TRBJ2-1	16	TGCAGTGCTCTTTCCGGACGAGCGGGGGGTTGGAATGAGCAGTTCTTC	CSALSGRAGGWNEQFF
many	TRBV5-5	-	TRBJ2-3	14	TGTGCCAGCAGCTTGAGTACTAACACAGATACGCAGTATTTT	CASSLSTNTDTQYF
-	TRBV6-2/TRBV6-3	TRBD2	TRBJ2-7	14	TGTGCCAGCAGTCCGGGGGGAGGTACCTACGAGCAGTACTTC	CASSPGGGTYEQYF
few	TRBV4-1	-	TRBJ2-5	12	TGCGCCAGCAGCCCCGACGGTCCTACCCAGTACTTC	CASSPDGPTQYF
-	TRBV6-2/TRBV6-3	-	TRBJ1-1	14	TGTGCCAGCAGTTCGGTAGGAGAGAACACTGAAGCTTTCTTT	CASSSVGENTEAFF
-	TRBV15	-	TRBJ1-2	16	TGTGCCACCAGCAGAGGAGGCGGGGGCGCCTCGTATGGCTACACCTTC	CATSRGGGGASYGYTF
-	TRBV7-3	-	TRBJ2-3	14	TGTGCCAGCAGCTTAAGGACGGAGGGGGATACGCAGTATTTT	CASSLRTEGDTQYF
many	TRBV6-5	-	TRBJ2-7	17	TGTGCCAGCAGTTACTTGGGGCCGACGGGGGCACCCTACGAGCAGTACTTC	CASSYLGPTGAPYEQYF
-	TRBV14	-	TRBJ2-6	16	TGTGCCAGCAGCCAAGTTGATAACTCTGGGGCCAACGTCCTGACTTTC	CASSQVDNSGANVLTF
few	TRBV6-2/TRBV6-3	-	TRBJ2-3	13	TGTGCCAGCAGTTACGACCTATGGGATACGCAGTATTTT	CASSYDLWDTQYF
few	TRBV2	-	TRBJ2-3	13	TGTGCCAGCGTCCGTGTTAGGACAGATACGCAGTATTTT	CASVRVRTDTQYF
few	TRBV6-4	TRBD1	TRBJ1-2	16	TGTGCCAGCAGTGAACCGGGACAGGGGTATCAATATGGCTACACCTTC	CASSEPGQGYQYGYTF
-	TRBV7-8	TRBD1	TRBJ1-4	18	TGTGCCAGCAGCTCCAACCCCTCGACAGGGGCAGGTTATGAAAAACTGTTTTTT	CASSSNPSTGAGYEKLFF
many	TRBV29-1	-	TRBJ2-7	15	TGCAGCGTTGAAGATCCCGGGGGAAGCTCCTACGAGCAGTACTTC	CSVEDPGGSSYEQYF
-	TRBV27	-	TRBJ1-2	15	TGTGCCAGCAGTTTGGAAGGGGGGACTAACTATGGCTACACCTTC	CASSLEGGTNYGYTF
-	TRBV6-5	-	TRBJ2-7	14	TGTGCCAGCAGTTATCTCAGGGGCTCTGGAGAGCAGTACTTC	CASSYLRGSGEQYF
few	TRBV12-3/TRBV12-4	TRBD2	TRBJ2-2	16	TGTGCCAGCAGAGCGACTAGCGGGGGGGTCACCGGGGAGCTGTTTTTT	CASRATSGGVTGELFF
few	TRBV5-1	TRBD1	TRBJ1-1	16	TGCGCCAGCAGCTGGGGGACAGGGGGACCGAACACTGAAGCTTTCTTT	CASSWGTGGPNTEAFF
few	TRBV7-7	TRBD2	TRBJ2-3	13	TGTGCTAGCAGCACCAGCGGGGGGGATACGCAGTATTTT	CASSTSGGDTQYF
few	TRBV12-3/TRBV12-4	-	TRBJ1-1	11	TGTGCCAGCAGTTCAGCGATGGCCGCTTTCTTT	CASSSAMAAFF
few	TRBV5-1	-	TRBJ1-1	16	TGCGCCAGCACCGTAGACGGAGCAAGGACGAACACTGAAGCTTTCTTT	CASTVDGARTNTEAFF
few	TRBV3-1	-	TRBJ1-4	14	TGTGCCAGCAGCCCCAGTCCAACTAATGAAAAACTGTTTTTT	CASSPSPTNEKLFF
-	TRBV24-1	-	TRBJ2-3	13	TGTGCCACCAGTGAAGTGACTACAGATACGCAGTATTTT	CATSEVTTDTQYF
-	TRBV6-5	TRBD1	TRBJ1-6	15	TGTGCCAGCAGCCAAGGGGACAGTCTTTATTCACCCCTCCACTTT	CASSQGDSLYSPLHF
few	TRBV7-9	-	TRBJ2-2	12	TGTGCCAGCAGCGCCAGCCTCGGGGAGCTGTTTTTT	CASSASLGELFF
-	TRBV7-9	-	TRBJ1-4	14	TGTGCCAGCAGCTTCGGGGGGGATAATGAAAAACTGTTTTTT	CASSFGGDNEKLFF
few	TRBV12-3/TRBV12-4	TRBD1	TRBJ2-7	13	TGTGCCAGCGGGACACAGGGGGCGGGCGAGCAGTACTTC	CASGTQGAGEQYF
few	TRBV4-3	-	TRBJ2-3	15	TGCGCCAGCAGTCGGGGGGCAATGGGCACAGATACGCAGTATTTT	CASSRGAMGTDTQYF
-	TRBV7-7	-	TRBJ2-2	15	TGTGCTAGCAGCAGGGAATCAGCTTTCACCGGGGAGCTGTTTTTT	CASSRESAFTGELFF
few	TRBV19	TRBD1	TRBJ1-5	13	TGTGCCAGTACCGGGACAGGTAATCAGCCCCAGCATTTT	CASTGTGNQPQHF
-	TRBV4-1	-	TRBJ1-5	15	TGCGCCAGCAGCCCTAATGAGAGGGGAGATCAGCCCCAGCATTTT	CASSPNERGDQPQHF
few	TRBV6-2/TRBV6-3	TRBD1	TRBJ1-4	14	TGTGCCAGCAGACGGACAGGCGGGATCGAAAAACTGTTTTTT	CASRRTGGIEKLFF
-	TRBV7-2	-	TRBJ2-7	13	TGTGCCAGCAGCTTACTCGGCTCCTACGAGCAGTACTTC	CASSLLGSYEQYF
few	TRBV7-6	-	TRBJ1-5	14	TGTGCCAGCAGCTCTGAGGGTTGGAATCAGCCCCAGCATTTT	CASSSEGWNQPQHF
-	TRBV12-3/TRBV12-4	-	TRBJ1-1	14	TGTGCCAGCAGTTTTCGGGGAGGGGACACTGAAGCTTTCTTT	CASSFRGGDTEAFF
few	TRBV12-3/TRBV12-4	TRBD2	TRBJ2-3	16	TGTGCCAGCAGTCTCGGGGGGGGCACCCACACAGATACGCAGTATTTT	CASSLGGGTHTDTQYF
few	TRBV7-2	TRBD2	TRBJ2-7	16	TGTGCCAGCAGCTCGCGACTAGCGGGGCCATCCTACGAGCAGTACTTC	CASSSRLAGPSYEQYF
-	TRBV7-3	-	TRBJ2-5	13	TGTGCCAGCAGTACAGAGAATCAAGAGACCCAGTACTTC	CASSTENQETQYF
few	TRBV7-6	TRBD2	TRBJ2-1	15	TGTGCCAGCAGCGTTACTAGCGGGGGGGCCGCTGAGCAGTTCTTC	CASSVTSGGAAEQFF
many	TRBV20-1	-	TRBJ1-5	17	TGCAGTGCCGCTCTCGGGGGGCGAATAGGTAGCAATCAGCCCCAGCATTTT	CSAALGGRIGSNQPQHF
-	TRBV3-1	TRBD1	TRBJ2-2	15	TGTGCCAGCAGTCGACAGGGGGCGCCGGCCGGGGAGCTGTTTTTT	CASSRQGAPAGELFF
-	TRBV5-5	-	TRBJ2-1	14	TGTGCCAGCAGCTTGGGAGCAGGGGGGATTGAGCAGTTCTTC	CASSLGAGGIEQFF
once	TRBV6-6	-	TRBJ2-3	14	TGTGCCAGCAGTCGGTCGGGGGCCACAGATACGCAGTATTTT	CASSRSGATDTQYF
many	TRBV12-3/TRBV12-4	-	TRBJ2-5	15	TGTGCCAGCAGTCCCTTCGAGAGGTCACAAGAGACCCAGTACTTC	CASSPFERSQETQYF